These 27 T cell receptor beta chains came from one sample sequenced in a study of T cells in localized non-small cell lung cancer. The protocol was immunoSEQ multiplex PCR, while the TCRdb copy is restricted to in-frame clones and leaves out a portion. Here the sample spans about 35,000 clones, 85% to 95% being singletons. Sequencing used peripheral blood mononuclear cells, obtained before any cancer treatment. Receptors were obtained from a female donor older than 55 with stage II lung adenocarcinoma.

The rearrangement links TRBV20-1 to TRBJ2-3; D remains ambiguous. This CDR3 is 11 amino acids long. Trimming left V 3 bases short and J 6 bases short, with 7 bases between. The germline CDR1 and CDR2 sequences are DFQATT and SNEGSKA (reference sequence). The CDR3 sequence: CSASHQDTQYF. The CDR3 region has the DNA TGCAGTGCTAGCCATCAGGATACGCAGTATTTT.

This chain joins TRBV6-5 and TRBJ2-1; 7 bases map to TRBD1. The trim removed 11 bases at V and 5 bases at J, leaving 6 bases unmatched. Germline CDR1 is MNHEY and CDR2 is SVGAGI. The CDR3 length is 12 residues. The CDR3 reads CAYRTGDNEQFF. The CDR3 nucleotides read TGTGCCTACCGGACAGGAGACAATGAGCAGTTCTTC.

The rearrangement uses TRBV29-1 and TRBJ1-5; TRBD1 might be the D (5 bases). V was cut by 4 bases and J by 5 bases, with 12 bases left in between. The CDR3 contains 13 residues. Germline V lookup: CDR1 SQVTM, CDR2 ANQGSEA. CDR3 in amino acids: CSVVSGMDQPQHF. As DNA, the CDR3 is TGCAGCGTTGTGTCAGGGATGGATCAGCCCCAGCATTTT.

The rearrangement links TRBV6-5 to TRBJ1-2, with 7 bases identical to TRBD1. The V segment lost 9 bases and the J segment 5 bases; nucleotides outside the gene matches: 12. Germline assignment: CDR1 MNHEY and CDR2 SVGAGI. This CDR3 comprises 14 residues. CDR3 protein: CASISGQDPYGYTF. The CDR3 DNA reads TGTGCCAGTATATCTGGACAGGACCCATATGGCTACACCTTC.

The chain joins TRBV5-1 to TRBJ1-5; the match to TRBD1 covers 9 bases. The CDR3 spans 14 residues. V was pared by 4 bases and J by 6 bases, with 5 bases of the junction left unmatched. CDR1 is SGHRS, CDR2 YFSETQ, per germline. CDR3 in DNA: TGCGCCAGCAGCACCAGACAGGGGGGTCAGCCCCAGCATTTT. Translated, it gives CASSTRQGGQPQHF.

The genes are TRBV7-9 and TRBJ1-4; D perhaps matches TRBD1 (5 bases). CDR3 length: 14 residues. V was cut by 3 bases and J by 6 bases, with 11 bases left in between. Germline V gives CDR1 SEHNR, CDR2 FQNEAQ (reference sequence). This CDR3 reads CASSFGGFDEKLFF. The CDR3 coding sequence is TGTGCCAGCAGCTTTGGGGGGTTCGATGAAAAACTGTTTTTT.

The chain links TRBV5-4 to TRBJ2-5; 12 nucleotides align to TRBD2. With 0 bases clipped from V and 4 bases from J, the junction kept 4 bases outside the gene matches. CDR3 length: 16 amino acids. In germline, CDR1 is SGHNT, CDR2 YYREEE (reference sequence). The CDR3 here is CASSLDLAGGPETQYF. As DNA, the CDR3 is TGTGCCAGCAGCTTGGATCTAGCGGGAGGGCCAGAGACCCAGTACTTC. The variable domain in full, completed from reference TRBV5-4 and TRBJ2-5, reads ETGVTQSPTHLIKTRGQQVTLRCSSQSGHNTVSWYQQALGQGPQFIFQYYREEENGRGNFPPRFSGLQFPNYSSELNVNALELDDSALYLCASSLDLAGGPETQYFGPGTRLLVL.

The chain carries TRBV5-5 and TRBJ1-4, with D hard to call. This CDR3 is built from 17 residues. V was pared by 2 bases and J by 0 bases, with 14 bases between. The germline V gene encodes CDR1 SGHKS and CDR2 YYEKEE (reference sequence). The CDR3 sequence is CASSFYAFAATNEKLFF. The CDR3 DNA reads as TGTGCCAGCAGCTTTTATGCGTTCGCTGCAACTAATGAAAAACTGTTTTTT. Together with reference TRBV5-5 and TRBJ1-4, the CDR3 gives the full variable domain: DAGVTQSPTHLIKTRGQQVTLRCSPISGHKSVSWYQQVLGQGPQFIFQYYEKEERGRGNFPDRFSARQFPNYSSELNVNALLLGDSALYLCASSFYAFAATNEKLFFGSGTQLSVL.

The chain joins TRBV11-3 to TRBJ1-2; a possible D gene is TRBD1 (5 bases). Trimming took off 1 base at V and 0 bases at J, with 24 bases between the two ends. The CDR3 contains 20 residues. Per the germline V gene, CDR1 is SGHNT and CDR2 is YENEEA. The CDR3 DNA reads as TGTGCCAGCAGCTTAGTTTACCAGGGCCATCTATCTGAAGCTAACTATGGCTACACCTTC. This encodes CASSLVYQGHLSEANYGYTF.

The CDR3 is CASSSHGGGGFIIYEQYF. As DNA, the CDR3 is TGTGCCAGCAGCTCCCACGGCGGGGGCGGCTTTATCATATACGAGCAGTACTTC. This chain uses TRBV11-2 with TRBJ2-7, with D perhaps matching TRBD2 (7 bases). Germline CDR1 is SGHAT and CDR2 is FQNNGV. The CDR3 runs 18 residues. Trimming removed 4 bases from V and 4 bases from J, with 26 bases in between.

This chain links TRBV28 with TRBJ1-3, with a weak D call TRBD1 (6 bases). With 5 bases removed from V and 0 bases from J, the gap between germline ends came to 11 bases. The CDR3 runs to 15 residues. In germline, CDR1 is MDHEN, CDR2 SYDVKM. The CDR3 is CASSNQGSSGNTIYF. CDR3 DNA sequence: TGTGCCAGCAGTAACCAGGGGTCCTCTGGAAACACCATATATTTT.

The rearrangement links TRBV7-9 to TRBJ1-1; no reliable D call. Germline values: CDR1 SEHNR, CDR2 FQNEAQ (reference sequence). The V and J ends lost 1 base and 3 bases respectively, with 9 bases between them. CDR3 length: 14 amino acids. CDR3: CASSLVTGDTEAFF. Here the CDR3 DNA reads TGTGCCAGCAGCTTAGTCACTGGGGACACTGAAGCTTTCTTT.

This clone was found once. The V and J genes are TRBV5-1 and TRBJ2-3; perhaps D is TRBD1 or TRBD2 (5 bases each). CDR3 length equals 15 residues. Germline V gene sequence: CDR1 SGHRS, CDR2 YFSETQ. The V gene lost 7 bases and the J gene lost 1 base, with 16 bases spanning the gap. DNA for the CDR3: TGCGCCAGCTCCCTTGTCGGGACGGGCACAGATACGCAGTATTTT. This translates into CASSLVGTGTDTQYF.

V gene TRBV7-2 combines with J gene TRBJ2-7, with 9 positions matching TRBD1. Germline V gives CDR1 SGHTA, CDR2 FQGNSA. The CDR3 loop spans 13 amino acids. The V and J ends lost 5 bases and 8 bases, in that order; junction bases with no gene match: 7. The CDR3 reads CASSASQGAKQYF. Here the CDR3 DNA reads TGTGCCAGCAGCGCGTCACAGGGGGCAAAGCAGTACTTC.

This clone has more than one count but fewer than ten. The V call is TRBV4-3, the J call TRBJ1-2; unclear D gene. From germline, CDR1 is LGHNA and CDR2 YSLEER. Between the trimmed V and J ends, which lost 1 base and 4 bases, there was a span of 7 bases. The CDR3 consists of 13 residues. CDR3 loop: CASSQGVGYGYTF. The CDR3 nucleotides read TGCGCCAGCAGCCAAGGGGTAGGCTATGGCTACACCTTC.

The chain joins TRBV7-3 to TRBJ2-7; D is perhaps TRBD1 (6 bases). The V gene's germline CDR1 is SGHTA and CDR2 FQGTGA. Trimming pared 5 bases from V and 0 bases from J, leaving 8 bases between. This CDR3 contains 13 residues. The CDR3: CASSPRGSYEQYF. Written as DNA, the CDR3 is TGTGCCAGCAGCCCCAGGGGCTCCTACGAGCAGTACTTC.

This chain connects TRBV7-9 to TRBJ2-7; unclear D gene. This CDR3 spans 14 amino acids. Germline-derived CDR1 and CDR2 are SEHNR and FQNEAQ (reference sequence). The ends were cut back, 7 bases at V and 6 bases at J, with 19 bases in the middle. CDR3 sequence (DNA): TGTGCCAGCACCAGCCTGGGTACGCAGACCGAGCAGTACTTC. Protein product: CASTSLGTQTEQYF.

CDR3 amino acids: CASSELLLGGKNTEAFF. The CDR3 DNA sequence: TGTGCCAGCAGTGAACTCCTCCTTGGGGGGAAAAACACTGAAGCTTTCTTT. This chain connects TRBV25-1 to TRBJ1-1, with D possibly TRBD1 on 5 matching bases. V was shortened by 2 bases and J by 2 bases, with 18 bases between the two germline ends. Looked up from germline, CDR1 is MGHDK and CDR2 is SYGVNS. The CDR3 covers 17 residues.

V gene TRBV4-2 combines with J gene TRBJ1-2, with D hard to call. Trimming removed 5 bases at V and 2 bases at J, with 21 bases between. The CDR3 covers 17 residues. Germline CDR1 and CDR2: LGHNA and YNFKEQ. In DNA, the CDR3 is TGTGCCAGCAGCTTCTTCGGCAGTGAGATAACCAACTATGGCTACACCTTC. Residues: CASSFFGSEITNYGYTF.

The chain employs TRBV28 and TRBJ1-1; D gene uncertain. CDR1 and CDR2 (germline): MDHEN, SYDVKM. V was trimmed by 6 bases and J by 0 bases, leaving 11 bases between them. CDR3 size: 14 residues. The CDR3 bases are TGTGCCAGCAGGGCAAGTTCCTTGAACACTGAAGCTTTCTTT. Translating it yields CASRASSLNTEAFF.

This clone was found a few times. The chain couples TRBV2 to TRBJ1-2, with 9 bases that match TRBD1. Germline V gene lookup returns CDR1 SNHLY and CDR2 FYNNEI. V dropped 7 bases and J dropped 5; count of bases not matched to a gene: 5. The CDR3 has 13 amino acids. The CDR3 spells CASNRDRAYGYTF. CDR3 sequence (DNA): TGTGCCAGCAATCGGGACAGGGCTTATGGCTACACCTTC.

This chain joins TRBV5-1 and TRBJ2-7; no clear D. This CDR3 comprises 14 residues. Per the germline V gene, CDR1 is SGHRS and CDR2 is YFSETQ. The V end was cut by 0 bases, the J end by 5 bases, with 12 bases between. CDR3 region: CASSLGPGPNEQYF. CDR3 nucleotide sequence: TGCGCCAGCAGCTTGGGGCCTGGACCAAACGAGCAGTACTTC.

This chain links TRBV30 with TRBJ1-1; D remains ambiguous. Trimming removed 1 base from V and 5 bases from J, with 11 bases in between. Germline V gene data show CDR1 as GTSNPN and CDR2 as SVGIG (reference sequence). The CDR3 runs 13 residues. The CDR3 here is CAWSATGKTEAFF. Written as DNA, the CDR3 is TGTGCCTGGAGTGCCACCGGAAAAACTGAAGCTTTCTTT.

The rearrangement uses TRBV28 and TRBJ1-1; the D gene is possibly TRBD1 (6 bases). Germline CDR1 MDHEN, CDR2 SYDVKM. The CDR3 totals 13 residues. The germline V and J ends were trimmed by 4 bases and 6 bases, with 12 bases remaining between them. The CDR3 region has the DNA TGTGCCAGCAGTTGGGGGAGGGGGTCTGAAGCTTTCTTT. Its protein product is CASSWGRGSEAFF.

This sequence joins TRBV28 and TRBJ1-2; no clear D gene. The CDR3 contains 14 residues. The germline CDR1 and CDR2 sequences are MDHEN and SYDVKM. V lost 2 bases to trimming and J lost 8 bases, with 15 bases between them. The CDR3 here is CASSLTLVAEGYTF. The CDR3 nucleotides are TGTGCCAGCAGTTTAACCCTAGTGGCAGAGGGCTACACCTTC.

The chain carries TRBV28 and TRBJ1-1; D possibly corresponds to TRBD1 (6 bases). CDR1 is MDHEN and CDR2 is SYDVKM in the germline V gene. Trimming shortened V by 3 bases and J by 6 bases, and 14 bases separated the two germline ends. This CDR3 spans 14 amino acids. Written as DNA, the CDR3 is TGTGCCAGCAGTTTGAATCCGGGGGCCTCTGAAGCTTTCTTT. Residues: CASSLNPGASEAFF.

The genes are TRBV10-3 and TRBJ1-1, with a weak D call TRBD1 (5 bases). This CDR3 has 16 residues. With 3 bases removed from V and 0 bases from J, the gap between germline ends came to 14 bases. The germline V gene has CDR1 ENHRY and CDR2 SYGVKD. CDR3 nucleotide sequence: TGTGCCATCAGTGACATAACCGGGGCACTGAACACTGAAGCTTTCTTT. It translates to CAISDITGALNTEAFF.